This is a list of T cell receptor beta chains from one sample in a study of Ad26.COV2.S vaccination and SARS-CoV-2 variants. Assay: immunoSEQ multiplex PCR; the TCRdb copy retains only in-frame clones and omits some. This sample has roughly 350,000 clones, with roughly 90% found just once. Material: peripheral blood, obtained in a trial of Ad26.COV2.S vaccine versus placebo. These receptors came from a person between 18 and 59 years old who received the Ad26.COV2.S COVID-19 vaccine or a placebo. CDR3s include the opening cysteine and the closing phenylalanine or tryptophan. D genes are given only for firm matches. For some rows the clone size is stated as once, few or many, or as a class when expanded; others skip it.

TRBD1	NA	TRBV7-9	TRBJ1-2	TGTGCCAGCAACTTCCAGGGGGAAGGCTACACCTTC	CASNFQGEGYTF
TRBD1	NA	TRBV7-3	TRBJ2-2	TGTGCCAGCAGCCCTGACAGGGTGGGTTCCGGGGAGCTGTTTTTT	CASSPDRVGSGELFF
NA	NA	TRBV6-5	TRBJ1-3	TGTGCCAGCAGTCCGAGCAGGGGAAACACCATATATTTT	CASSPSRGNTIYF
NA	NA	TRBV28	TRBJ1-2	TGTGCCAGCAGTGACAGGTTGAGTCTCTATGGCTACACCTTC	CASSDRLSLYGYTF
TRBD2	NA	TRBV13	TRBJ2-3	TGTGCCAGCAGCTTAGGACAGGCTAGCGGGGGACCCACAGATACGCAGTATTTT	CASSLGQASGGPTDTQYF
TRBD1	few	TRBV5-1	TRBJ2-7	TGCGCCAGCAGCGTGGGACAGGTCGACGACGAGCAGTACTTC	CASSVGQVDDEQYF
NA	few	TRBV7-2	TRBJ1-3	TGTGCCAGCAGCCCCTACTCTGGAAACACCATATATTTT	CASSPYSGNTIYF
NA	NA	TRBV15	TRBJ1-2	TGTGCCACCAGCAGAGTGGACAGTGGGTATGGCTACACCTTC	CATSRVDSGYGYTF
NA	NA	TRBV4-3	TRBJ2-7	TGCGCCAGCAGCCAAGCGGCCCGCTCCTACGAGCAGTACTTC	CASSQAARSYEQYF
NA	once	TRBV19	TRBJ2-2	TGTGCCAGTAGACAGGGTACCGGGGAGCTGTTTTTT	CASRQGTGELFF
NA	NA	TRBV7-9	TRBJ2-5	TGTGCCAGCAGCTTAGTACGGGGGAGGGAGACCCAGTACTTC	CASSLVRGRETQYF
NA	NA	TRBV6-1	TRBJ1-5	TGTGCCAGCAGTGAACAGGGTTTGAGCAATCAGCCCCAGCATTTT	CASSEQGLSNQPQHF
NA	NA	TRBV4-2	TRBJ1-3	TGTGCCAGTACTCGTAAAGAAGGCGGCCTCCGTGGAAACACCATATATTTT	CASTRKEGGLRGNTIYF
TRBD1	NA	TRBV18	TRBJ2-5	TGTGCCAGCTCACCAAACAGGGGAGAGACCCAGTACTTC	CASSPNRGETQYF
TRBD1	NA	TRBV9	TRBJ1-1	TGTGCCAGCAGCGGGGACAGTACAGCTTTCTTT	CASSGDSTAFF
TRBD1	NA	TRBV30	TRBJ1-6	TGTGCCTGGAGCCCCCGGGACAGGTTACTCCACTTT	CAWSPRDRLLHF
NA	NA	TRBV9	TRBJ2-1	TGTGCCAGCAGCACTACAGGGCCAAGCTACAATGAGCAGTTCTTC	CASSTTGPSYNEQFF
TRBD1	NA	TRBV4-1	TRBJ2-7	TGCGCCAGCAGCCAAGATAACAGGGGCCGGACCTCTGTCTCGACTTACACACGGCAGTACTTC	CASSQDNRGRTSVSTYTRQYF
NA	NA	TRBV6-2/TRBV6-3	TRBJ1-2	TGTGCCAGCAGTTCTCCCCGGACGGGGTATTATGGCTACACCTTC	CASSSPRTGYYGYTF
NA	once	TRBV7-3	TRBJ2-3	TGTGCCAGCAGCTTAGCATTGGTGGATACGCAGTATTTT	CASSLALVDTQYF
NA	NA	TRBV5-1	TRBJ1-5	TGCGCCAGCAGCCCAGGGCCTAATCAGCCCCAGCATTTT	CASSPGPNQPQHF
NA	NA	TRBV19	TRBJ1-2	TGTGCCAGCTTACAACAGGGAGCCTATGGCTACACCTTC	CASLQQGAYGYTF
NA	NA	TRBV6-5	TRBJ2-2	TGTGCCAGCAGTTACCTTACCGGGGAGCTGTTTTTT	CASSYLTGELFF
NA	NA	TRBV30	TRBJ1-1	TGTGCCTGGAGTCCCGCCGGCACTGAAGCTTTCTTT	CAWSPAGTEAFF
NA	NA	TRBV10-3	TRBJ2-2	TGTGCCATCAGTGAATCCGGGGAGCTGTTTTTT	CAISESGELFF
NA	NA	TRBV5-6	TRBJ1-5	TGTGCCAGCAGCTATTTGCTAACCGATAATCAGCCCCAGCATTTT	CASSYLLTDNQPQHF
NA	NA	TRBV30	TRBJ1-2	TGTGCCTGGAGCCCCGGAAGTCAAGGCTACACCTTC	CAWSPGSQGYTF